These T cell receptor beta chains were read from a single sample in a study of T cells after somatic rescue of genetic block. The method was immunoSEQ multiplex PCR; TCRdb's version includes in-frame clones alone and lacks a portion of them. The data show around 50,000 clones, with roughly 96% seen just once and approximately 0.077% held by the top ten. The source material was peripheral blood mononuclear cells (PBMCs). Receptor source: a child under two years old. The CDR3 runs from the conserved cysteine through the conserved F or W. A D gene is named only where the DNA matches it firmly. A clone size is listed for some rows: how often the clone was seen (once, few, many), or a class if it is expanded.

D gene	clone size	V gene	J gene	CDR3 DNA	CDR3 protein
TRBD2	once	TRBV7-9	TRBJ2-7	TGTGCCAGCAGCTGGGGACTAGGTCCCTACGAGCAGTACTTC	CASSWGLGPYEQYF
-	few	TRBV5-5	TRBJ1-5	TGTGCCAGCAGCTTGAACAGGAATCAGCCCCAGCATTTT	CASSLNRNQPQHF
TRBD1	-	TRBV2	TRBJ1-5	TGTGCCAGCAGTAGGGACAGGGGCAGTCAGCCCCAGCATTTT	CASSRDRGSQPQHF
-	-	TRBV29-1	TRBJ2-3	TGCAGCGTTTCCCTTGTAGATACGCAGTATTTT	CSVSLVDTQYF
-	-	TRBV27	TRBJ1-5	TGTGCCAGCAGTTTGGTCGGGGCCATCGACCAGCCCCAGCATTTT	CASSLVGAIDQPQHF
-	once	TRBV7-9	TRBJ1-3	TGTGCCAGCAGCCCGGGACTGCTCTCTGGAAACACCATATATTTT	CASSPGLLSGNTIYF
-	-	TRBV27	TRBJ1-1	TGTGCCAGCAGTTCTTCCTCGACAGGGAACACTGAAGCTTTCTTT	CASSSSSTGNTEAFF
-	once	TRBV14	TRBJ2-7	TGTGCCAGCAGCCAAGGAGTTGGAAACGAGCAGTACTTC	CASSQGVGNEQYF
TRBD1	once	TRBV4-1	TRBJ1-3	TGCGCCAGCAGCCGGGAGGACAGGGGTTTTGGAAACACCATATATTTT	CASSREDRGFGNTIYF
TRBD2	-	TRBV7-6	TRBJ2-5	TGTGCCAGCAGCAAGGGACTAGCGGCACAAGAGACCCAGTACTTC	CASSKGLAAQETQYF
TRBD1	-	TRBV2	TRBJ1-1	TGTGCCAGCAGCGCGACCTATGGCAGGGGGGGAACTGAAGCTTTCTTT	CASSATYGRGGTEAFF
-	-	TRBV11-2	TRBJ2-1	TGTGCCAGCAGCTTAGTGGTCAGGAACTCCTACAATGAGCAGTTCTTC	CASSLVVRNSYNEQFF
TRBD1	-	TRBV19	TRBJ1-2	TGTGCCAGTAGTCTTCAGACAGGGCTCTATGGCTACACCTTC	CASSLQTGLYGYTF
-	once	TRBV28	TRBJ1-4	TGTGCCAGCAGTTTCCGGGACACAACTAATGAAAAACTGTTTTTT	CASSFRDTTNEKLFF
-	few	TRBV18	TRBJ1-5	TGTGCCAGCTCACCCAAATGGCTTTTGCAGCCCCAGCATTTT	CASSPKWLLQPQHF
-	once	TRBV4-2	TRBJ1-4	TGTGCCAGCAGCCCCCGAGCGCAGGGTAATGAAAAACTGTTTTTT	CASSPRAQGNEKLFF
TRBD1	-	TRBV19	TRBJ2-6	TGTGCCAGTAGTATTCCAGGGGGCGCTGGGGCCAACGTCCTGACTTTC	CASSIPGGAGANVLTF
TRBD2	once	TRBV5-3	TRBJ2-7	TGTGCCAGCAGCCTAGCGGGAGGGTCCTACGAGCAGTACTTC	CASSLAGGSYEQYF
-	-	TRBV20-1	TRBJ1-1	TGCAGTGCTAGCACCGCCGGGAAAGCTTTCTTT	CSASTAGKAFF
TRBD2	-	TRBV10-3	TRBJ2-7	TGTGCCATCAGTGAACCTAGCGGGGGCTACGAGCAGTACTTC	CAISEPSGGYEQYF
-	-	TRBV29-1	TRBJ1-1	TGCAGCGTTGAAGACTCCCGACACCTTGAAGCTTTCTTT	CSVEDSRHLEAFF
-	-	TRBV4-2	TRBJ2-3	TGTGCCAGCAGCCAAGCCGGGAGTAGCACAGATACGCAGTATTTT	CASSQAGSSTDTQYF
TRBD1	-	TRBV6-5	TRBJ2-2	TGTGCCAGCAGACCGGACAGGGGAAGCACCGGGGAGCTGTTTTTT	CASRPDRGSTGELFF
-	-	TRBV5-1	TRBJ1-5	TGCGCCAGCAGCTTGGGCGGGGGCGATCAGCCCCAGCATTTT	CASSLGGGDQPQHF
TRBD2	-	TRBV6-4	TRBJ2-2	TGTGCCAGCAGTGTGGGGACTAGCGGGAGTAATACCGGGGAGCTGTTTTTT	CASSVGTSGSNTGELFF
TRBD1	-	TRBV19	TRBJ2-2	TGTGCCAGTAGTAACCGGGACAGGGGGCCCGGGGAGCTGTTTTTT	CASSNRDRGPGELFF
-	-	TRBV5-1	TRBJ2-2	TGCGCCAGCAGCTTGGTTGCCGGTAACACCGGGGAGCTGTTTTTT	CASSLVAGNTGELFF
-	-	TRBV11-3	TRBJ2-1	TGTGCCAGCAGTCGCGTATACAATGAGCAGTTCTTC	CASSRVYNEQFF
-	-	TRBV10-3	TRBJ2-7	TGTGCCATCAGTAGGTCCAGCTCCTACGAGCAGTACTTC	CAISRSSSYEQYF
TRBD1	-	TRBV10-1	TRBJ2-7	TGCGCCAGCACTAACGGGAAGACGGACAGGGGGCGCGGGAGGGCCTACGAGCAGTACTTC	CASTNGKTDRGRGRAYEQYF
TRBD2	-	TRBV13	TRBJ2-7	TGTGCCAGCAGCCCAAGCGGGAGAGGGGCCTACGAGCAGTACTTC	CASSPSGRGAYEQYF
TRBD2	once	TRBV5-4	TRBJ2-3	TGTGCCAGCAGCTTAGCGGGAGTAATAGATACGCAGTATTTT	CASSLAGVIDTQYF
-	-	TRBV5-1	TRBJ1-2	TGCGCCAGCAGCGCGGACAATAACTATGGCTACACCTTC	CASSADNNYGYTF
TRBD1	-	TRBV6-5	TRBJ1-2	TGTGCCAGCAGTTACGACAGGGGCAGGGGCTACACCTTC	CASSYDRGRGYTF
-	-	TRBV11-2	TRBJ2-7	TGTGCCAGCAGGATGAGGAGGCCACCCTACGAGCAGTACTTC	CASRMRRPPYEQYF
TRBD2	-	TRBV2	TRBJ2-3	TGTGCCAGCAGTGAAGCGCGACTAGCGGATACGCAGTATTTT	CASSEARLADTQYF
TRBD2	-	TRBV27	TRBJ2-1	TGTGCCAGCCCCCTTACCATCGGCGGGAGTCCCTACAATGAGCAGTTCTTC	CASPLTIGGSPYNEQFF
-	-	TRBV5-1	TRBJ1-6	TGCGCCAGCAGCTTGGCCGGGACTGGCAATTCACCCCTCCACTTT	CASSLAGTGNSPLHF
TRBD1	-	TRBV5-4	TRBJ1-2	TGTGCCAGCAGCGGTACACAGGGGCCTAACTATGGCTACACCTTC	CASSGTQGPNYGYTF
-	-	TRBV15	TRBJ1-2	TGTGCCACCAGCAGAGGCCCCCCACAGAATGGCTACACCTTC	CATSRGPPQNGYTF
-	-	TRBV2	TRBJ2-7	TGTGCCAGCAGGGCCGGGACCCCTTCCTACGAGCAGTACTTC	CASRAGTPSYEQYF
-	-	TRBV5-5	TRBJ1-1	TGTGCCAGCAGCTTGAGGAGGGTAGCTTTCTTT	CASSLRRVAFF
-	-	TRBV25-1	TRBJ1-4	TGTGCCAGCAGTATTAGCCGAAGCCGCAATGAAAAACTGTTTTTT	CASSISRSRNEKLFF
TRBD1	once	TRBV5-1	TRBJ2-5	TGCGCCAGCAGCTTGGGCAGGGGGCTAGCCGCCCAAGAGACCCAGTACTTC	CASSLGRGLAAQETQYF
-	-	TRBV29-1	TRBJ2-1	TGCAGCGTTGTTCTACGCTACAATGAGCAGTTCTTC	CSVVLRYNEQFF
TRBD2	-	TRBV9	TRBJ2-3	TGTGCCAGCAGCGTAGTGCTAGCGGGAACAGATACGCAGTATTTT	CASSVVLAGTDTQYF
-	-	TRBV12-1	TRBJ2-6	TGTGCCAGCAGCAGCCTTCTAGGACAAAGTCGGGCCAACGTCCTGACTTTC	CASSSLLGQSRANVLTF
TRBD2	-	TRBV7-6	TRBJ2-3	TGTGCCAGCAGCAGAGTAGCGGGAGGAGTGACAGATACGCAGTATTTT	CASSRVAGGVTDTQYF
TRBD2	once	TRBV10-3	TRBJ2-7	TGTGCCATCAGTGAGAGAAGCGGGAGCTCCTACGAGCAGTACTTC	CAISERSGSSYEQYF
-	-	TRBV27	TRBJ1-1	TGTGCCAGTCTGGGTGGGACTGAAGCTTTCTTT	CASLGGTEAFF
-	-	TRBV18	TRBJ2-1	TGTGCCAGCTCACCCCGTAGCGGTCTCTACAATGAGCAGTTCTTC	CASSPRSGLYNEQFF
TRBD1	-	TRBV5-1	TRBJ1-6	TGCGCCAGCAGCTTGGCCTCAGGGGGCTATTCACCCCTCCACTTT	CASSLASGGYSPLHF
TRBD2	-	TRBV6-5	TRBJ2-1	TGTGCCAGCAGTCTTAGCGGGGACTACAATGAGCAGTTCTTC	CASSLSGDYNEQFF
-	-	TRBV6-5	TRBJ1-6	TGTGCCAGCAGTTACTTATATAATTCACCCCTCCACTTT	CASSYLYNSPLHF
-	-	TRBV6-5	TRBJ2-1	TGTGCCAGCAGTAACCCCAGGGCACCGGATGAGCAGTTCTTC	CASSNPRAPDEQFF
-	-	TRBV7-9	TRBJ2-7	TGTGCCAGCAGCTCCTTAGCGCCCACGGGCGAGCAGTACTTC	CASSSLAPTGEQYF
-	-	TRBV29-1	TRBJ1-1	TGCAGCGTTATTGGTCAGGGGAACACTGAAGCTTTCTTT	CSVIGQGNTEAFF